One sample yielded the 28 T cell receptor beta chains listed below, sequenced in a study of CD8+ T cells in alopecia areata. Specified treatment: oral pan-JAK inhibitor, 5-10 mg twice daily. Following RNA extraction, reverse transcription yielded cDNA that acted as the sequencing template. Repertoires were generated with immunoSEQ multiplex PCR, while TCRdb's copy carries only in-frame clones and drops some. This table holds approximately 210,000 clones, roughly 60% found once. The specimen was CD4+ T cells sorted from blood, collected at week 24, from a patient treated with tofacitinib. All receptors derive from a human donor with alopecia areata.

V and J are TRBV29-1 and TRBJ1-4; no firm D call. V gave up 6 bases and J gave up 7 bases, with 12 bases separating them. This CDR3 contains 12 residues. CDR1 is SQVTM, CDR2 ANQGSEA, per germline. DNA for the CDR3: TGCAGCGTATTAGTCGGGATTGAAAAACTGTTTTTT. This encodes CSVLVGIEKLFF.

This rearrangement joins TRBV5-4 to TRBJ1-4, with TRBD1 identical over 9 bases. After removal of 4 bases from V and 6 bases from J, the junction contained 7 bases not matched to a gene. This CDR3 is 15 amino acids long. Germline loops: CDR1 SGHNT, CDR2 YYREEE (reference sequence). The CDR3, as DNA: TGTGCCAGCAGCCGAGGGACAGGGACTGATGAAAAACTGTTTTTT. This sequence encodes CASSRGTGTDEKLFF.

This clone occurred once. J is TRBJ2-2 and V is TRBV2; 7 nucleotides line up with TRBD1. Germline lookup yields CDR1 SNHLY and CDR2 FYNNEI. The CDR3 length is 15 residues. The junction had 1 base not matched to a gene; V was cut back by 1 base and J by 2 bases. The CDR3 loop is CASSEGGGNTGELFF. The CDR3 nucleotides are TGTGCCAGCAGTGAAGGAGGGGGCAACACCGGGGAGCTGTTTTTT.

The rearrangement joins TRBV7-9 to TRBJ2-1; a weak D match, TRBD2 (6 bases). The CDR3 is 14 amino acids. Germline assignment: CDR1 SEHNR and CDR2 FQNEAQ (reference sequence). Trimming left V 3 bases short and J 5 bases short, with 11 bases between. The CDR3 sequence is CASSLEGVNNEQFF. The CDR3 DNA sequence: TGTGCCAGCAGCTTGGAGGGAGTTAACAATGAGCAGTTCTTC. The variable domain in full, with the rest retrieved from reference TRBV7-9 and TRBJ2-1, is DTGVSQNPRHKITKRGQNVTFRCDPISEHNRLYWYRQTLGQGPEFLTYFQNEAQLEKSRLLSDRFSAERPKGSFSTLEIQRTEQGDSAMYLCASSLEGVNNEQFFGPGTRLTVL.

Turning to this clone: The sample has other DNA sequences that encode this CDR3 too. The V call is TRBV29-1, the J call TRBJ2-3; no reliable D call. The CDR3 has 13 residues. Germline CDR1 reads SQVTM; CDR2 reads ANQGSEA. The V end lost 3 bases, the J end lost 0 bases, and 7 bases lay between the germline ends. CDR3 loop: CSVEGRSTDTQYF. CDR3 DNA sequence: TGCAGCGTTGAGGGTCGGAGCACAGATACGCAGTATTTT.

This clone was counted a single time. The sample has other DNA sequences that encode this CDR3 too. DNA of the CDR3: TGCAGCGTTGAGGGGACAGGCACCTACGAGCAGTACTTC. This gives the protein CSVEGTGTYEQYF. The chain carries TRBV29-1 and TRBJ2-7; 8 bases agree with TRBD1. This CDR3 is built from 13 residues. The germline gives CDR1 SQVTM, CDR2 ANQGSEA. Losses at the gene ends were 3 bases for V and 2 bases for J; bases not matched to a gene: 3.

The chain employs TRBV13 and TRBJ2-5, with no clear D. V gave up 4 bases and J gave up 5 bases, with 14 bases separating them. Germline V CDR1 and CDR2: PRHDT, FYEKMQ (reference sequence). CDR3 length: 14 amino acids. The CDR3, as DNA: TGTGCCAGCAGCTCCCGCCTCCTGGCTGAGACCCAGTACTTC. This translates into CASSSRLLAETQYF.

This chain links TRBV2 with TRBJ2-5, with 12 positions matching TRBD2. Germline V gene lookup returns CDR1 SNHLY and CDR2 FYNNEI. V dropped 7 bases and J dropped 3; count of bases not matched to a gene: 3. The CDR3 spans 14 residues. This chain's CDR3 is CASTRLAGEETQYF. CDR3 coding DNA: TGTGCCAGCACCAGACTAGCGGGGGAAGAGACCCAGTACTTC.

CDR3 loop: CASSLGLAGDEEQFF. CDR3 DNA: TGTGCCAGCAGCTTAGGACTAGCGGGGGATGAGGAGCAGTTCTTC. The chain combines TRBV7-7 with TRBJ2-1; TRBD2 matches 12 bases. CDR1 and CDR2 from the germline V gene are SSHAT and FNYEAQ (reference sequence). The CDR3 loop spans 15 amino acids. The V and J ends lost 1 base and 10 bases, in that order; junction bases with no gene match: 5.

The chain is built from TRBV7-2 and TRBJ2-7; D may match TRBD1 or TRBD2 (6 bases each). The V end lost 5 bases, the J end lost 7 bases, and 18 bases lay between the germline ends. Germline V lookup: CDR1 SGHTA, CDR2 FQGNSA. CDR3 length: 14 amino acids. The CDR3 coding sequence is TGTGCCAGCAGCCATGTTGTGGGGGCGGGGGAGCAGTACTTC. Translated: CASSHVVGAGEQYF.

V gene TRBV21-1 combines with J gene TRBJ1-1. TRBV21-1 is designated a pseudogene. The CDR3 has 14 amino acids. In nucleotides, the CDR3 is TGTGCCAGCAGCAAAGAAGAGGAGAACACTGAAGCTTTCTTT. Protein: CASSKEEENTEAFF.

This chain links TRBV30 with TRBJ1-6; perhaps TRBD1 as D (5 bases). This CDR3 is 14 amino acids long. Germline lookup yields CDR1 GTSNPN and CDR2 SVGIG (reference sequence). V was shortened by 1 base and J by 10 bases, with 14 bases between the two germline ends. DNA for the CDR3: TGTGCCTGGAGTGAAGGGGCCCGTCGCTCACCCCTCCACTTT. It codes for CAWSEGARRSPLHF.

The CDR3 protein is CASSQDGGRPGETQYF. The CDR3 bases are TGCGCCAGCAGCCAAGATGGGGGGCGGCCAGGGGAGACCCAGTACTTC. The chain has TRBV4-3 and TRBJ2-5; TRBD1 or TRBD2 may be the D gene (6 bases each). Germline loops: CDR1 LGHNA, CDR2 YSLEER. This CDR3 has 16 residues. V was cut by 0 bases and J by 5 bases, with 16 bases left in between.

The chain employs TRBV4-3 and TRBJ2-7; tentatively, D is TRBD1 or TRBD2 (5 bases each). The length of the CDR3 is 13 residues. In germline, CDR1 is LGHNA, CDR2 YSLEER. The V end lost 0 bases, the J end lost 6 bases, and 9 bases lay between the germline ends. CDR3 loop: CASSQDPGGEQYF. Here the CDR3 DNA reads TGCGCCAGCAGCCAAGATCCTGGGGGCGAGCAGTACTTC.

The DNA for the CDR3 is TGCGCCAGCAGCTTGGGGGACACAGATACGCAGTATTTT. Its protein product is CASSLGDTDTQYF. This chain links TRBV5-1 with TRBJ2-3; no clear D gene. V shed 0 bases and J shed 2 bases, with 4 bases lying between them. CDR3 length: 13 residues. Germline V gene sequence: CDR1 SGHRS, CDR2 YFSETQ. The whole variable domain, remainder taken from reference TRBV5-1 and TRBJ2-3, is KAGVTQTPRYLIKTRGQQVTLSCSPISGHRSVSWYQQTPGQGLQFLFEYFSETQRNKGNFPGRFSGRQFSNSRSEMNVSTLELGDSALYLCASSLGDTDTQYFGPGTRLTVL.

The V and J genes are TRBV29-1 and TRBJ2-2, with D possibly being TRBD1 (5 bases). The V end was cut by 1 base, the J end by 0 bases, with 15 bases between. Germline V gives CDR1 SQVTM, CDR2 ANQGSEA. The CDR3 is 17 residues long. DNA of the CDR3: TGCAGCGTTGAAGTGGGCAGGGTTCCAGCGAACACCGGGGAGCTGTTTTTT. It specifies CSVEVGRVPANTGELFF.

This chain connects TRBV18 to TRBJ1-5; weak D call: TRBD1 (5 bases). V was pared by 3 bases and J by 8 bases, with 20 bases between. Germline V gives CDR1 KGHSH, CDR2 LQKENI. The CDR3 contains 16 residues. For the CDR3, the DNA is TGTGCCAGCTCACCGACCCTATCGACTGGGGGTGAGCCCCAGCATTTT. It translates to CASSPTLSTGGEPQHF.

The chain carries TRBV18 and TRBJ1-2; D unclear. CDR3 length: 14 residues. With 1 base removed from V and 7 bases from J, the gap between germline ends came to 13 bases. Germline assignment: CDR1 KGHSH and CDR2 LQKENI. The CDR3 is CASSPREGGPGYTF. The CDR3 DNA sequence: TGTGCCAGCTCACCACGGGAGGGCGGACCTGGCTACACCTTC.

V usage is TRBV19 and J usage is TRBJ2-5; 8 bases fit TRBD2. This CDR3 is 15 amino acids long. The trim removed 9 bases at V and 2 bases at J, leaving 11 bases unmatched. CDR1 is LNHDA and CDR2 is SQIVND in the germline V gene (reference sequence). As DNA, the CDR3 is TGTGCCAGCTCCCCGGGAGGACTAGCACAAGAGACCCAGTACTTC. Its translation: CASSPGGLAQETQYF.

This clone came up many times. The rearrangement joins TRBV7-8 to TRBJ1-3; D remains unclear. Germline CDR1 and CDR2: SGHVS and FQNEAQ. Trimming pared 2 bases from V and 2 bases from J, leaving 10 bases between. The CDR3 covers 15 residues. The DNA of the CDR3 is TGTGCCAGCAGCTTAACACCCGGGACTGGAAACACCATATATTTT. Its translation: CASSLTPGTGNTIYF.

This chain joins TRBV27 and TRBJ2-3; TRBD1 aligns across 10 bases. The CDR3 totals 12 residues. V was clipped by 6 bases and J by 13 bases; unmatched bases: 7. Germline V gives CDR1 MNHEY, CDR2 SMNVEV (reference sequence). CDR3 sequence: CASSLRQGAEYF. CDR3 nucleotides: TGTGCCAGCAGCTTACGACAGGGGGCTGAGTATTTT.

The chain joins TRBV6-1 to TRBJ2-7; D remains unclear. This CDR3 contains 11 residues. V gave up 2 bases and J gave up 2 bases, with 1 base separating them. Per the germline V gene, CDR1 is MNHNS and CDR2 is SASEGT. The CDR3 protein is CASSEPYEQYF. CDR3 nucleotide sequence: TGTGCCAGCAGTGAACCCTACGAGCAGTACTTC.

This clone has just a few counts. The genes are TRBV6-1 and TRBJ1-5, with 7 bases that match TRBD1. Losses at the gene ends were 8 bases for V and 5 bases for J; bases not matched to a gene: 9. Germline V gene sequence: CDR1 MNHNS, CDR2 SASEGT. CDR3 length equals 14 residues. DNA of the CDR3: TGTGCCAGCCAATTGACAGGGTCCCATCAGCCCCAGCATTTT. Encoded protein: CASQLTGSHQPQHF.

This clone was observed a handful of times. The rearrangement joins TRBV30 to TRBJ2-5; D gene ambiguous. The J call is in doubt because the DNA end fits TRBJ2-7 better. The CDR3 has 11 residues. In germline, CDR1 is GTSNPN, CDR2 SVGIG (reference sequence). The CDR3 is CAWSTNYEQYF. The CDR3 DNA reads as TGTGCCTGGAGTACGAATTACGAGCAGTACTTC.

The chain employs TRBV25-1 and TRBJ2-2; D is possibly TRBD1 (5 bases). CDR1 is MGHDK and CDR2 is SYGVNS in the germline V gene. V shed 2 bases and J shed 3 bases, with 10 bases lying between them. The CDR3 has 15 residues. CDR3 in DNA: TGTGCCAGCAGTGAAGTCGCCAGGGACACCGGGGAGCTGTTTTTT. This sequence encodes CASSEVARDTGELFF.

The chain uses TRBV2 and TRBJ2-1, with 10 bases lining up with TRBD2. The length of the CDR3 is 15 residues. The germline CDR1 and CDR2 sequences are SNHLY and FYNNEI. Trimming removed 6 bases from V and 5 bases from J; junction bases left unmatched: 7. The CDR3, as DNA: TGTGCCAGCAGAGTACTAGCGGGGATCCACAATGAGCAGTTCTTC. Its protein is CASRVLAGIHNEQFF.

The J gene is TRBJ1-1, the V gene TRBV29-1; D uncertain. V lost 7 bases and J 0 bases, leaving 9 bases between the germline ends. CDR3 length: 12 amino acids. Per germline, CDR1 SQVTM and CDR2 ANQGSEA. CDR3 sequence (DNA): TGCAGCGGCTCCCAGATGAACACTGAAGCTTTCTTT. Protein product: CSGSQMNTEAFF. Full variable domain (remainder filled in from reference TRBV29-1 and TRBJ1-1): SAVISQKPSRDICQRGTSLTIQCQVDSQVTMMFWYRQQPGQSLTLIATANQGSEATYESGFVIDKFPISRPNLTFSTLTVSNMSPEDSSIYLCSGSQMNTEAFFGQGTRLTVV.

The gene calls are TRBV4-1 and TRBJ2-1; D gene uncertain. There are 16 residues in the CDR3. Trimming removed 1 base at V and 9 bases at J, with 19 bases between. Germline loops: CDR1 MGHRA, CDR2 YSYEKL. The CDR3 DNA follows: TGCGCCAGCAGCCAAGTCGCCCAGGTATCGTTTATTGAGCAGTTCTTC. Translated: CASSQVAQVSFIEQFF.